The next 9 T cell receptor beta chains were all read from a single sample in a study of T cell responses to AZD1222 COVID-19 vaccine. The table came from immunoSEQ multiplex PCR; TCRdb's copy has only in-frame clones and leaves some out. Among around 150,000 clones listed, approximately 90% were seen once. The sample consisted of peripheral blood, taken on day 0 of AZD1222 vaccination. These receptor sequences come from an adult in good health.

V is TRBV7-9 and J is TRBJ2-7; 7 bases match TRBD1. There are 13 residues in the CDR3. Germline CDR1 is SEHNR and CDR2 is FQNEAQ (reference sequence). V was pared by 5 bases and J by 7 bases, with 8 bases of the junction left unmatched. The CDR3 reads CASSAKGQLEQYF. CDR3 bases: TGTGCCAGCAGCGCAAAGGGACAGTTGGAGCAGTACTTC.

CDR3 loop: CASSFPGHQETQYF. For the CDR3, the DNA is TGTGCCAGCAGCTTCCCGGGACATCAAGAGACCCAGTACTTC. J is TRBJ2-5 and V is TRBV7-9; maybe TRBD1 (6 bases). V lost 3 bases and J lost 2, with 10 bases in between. The CDR3 sequence is 14 residues long. Germline assignment: CDR1 SEHNR and CDR2 FQNEAQ (reference sequence).

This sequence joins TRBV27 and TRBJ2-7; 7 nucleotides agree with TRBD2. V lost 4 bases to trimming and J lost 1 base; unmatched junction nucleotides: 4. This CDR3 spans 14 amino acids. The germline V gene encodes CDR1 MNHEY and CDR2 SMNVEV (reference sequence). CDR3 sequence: CASSYGGGSYEQYF. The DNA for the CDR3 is TGTGCCAGCAGTTACGGGGGAGGGTCCTACGAGCAGTACTTC.

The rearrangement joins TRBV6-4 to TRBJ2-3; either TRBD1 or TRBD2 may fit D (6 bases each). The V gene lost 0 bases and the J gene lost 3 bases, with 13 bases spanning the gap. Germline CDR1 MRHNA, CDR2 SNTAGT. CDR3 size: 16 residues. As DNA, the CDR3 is TGTGCCAGCAGTGACTCCGCCGGGGGCCTTACAGATACGCAGTATTTT. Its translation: CASSDSAGGLTDTQYF.

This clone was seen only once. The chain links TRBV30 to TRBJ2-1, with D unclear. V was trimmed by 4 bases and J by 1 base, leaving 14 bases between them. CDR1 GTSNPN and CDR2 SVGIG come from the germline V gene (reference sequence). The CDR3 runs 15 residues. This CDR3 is CAWKKDRSSYNEQFF. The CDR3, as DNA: TGTGCCTGGAAGAAAGACCGCTCATCCTACAATGAGCAGTTCTTC.

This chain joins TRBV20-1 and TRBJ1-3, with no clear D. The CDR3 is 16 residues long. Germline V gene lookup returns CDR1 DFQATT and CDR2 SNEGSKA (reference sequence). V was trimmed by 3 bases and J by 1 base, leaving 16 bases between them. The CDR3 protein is CSASSYDWQSGNTIYF. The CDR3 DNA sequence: TGCAGTGCTAGTTCCTACGACTGGCAGTCTGGAAACACCATATATTTT.

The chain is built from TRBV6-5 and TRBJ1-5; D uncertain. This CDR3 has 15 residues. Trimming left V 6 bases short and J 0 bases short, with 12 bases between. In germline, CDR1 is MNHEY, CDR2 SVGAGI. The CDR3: CASRKTGYSNQPQHF. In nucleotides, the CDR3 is TGTGCCAGCAGGAAGACGGGGTATAGCAATCAGCCCCAGCATTTT.

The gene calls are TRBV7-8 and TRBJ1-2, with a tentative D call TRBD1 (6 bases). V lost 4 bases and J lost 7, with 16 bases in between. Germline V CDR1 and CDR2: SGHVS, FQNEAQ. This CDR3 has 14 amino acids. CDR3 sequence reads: CASSYRDAKSGYTF. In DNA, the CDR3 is TGTGCCAGCAGCTACAGGGACGCGAAATCTGGCTACACCTTC.

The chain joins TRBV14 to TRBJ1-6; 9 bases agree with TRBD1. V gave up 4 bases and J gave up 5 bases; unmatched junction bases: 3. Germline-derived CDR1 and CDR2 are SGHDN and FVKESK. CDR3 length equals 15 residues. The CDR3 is CASSPWTGDNSPLHF. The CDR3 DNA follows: TGTGCCAGCAGCCCCTGGACAGGGGATAATTCACCCCTCCACTTT.